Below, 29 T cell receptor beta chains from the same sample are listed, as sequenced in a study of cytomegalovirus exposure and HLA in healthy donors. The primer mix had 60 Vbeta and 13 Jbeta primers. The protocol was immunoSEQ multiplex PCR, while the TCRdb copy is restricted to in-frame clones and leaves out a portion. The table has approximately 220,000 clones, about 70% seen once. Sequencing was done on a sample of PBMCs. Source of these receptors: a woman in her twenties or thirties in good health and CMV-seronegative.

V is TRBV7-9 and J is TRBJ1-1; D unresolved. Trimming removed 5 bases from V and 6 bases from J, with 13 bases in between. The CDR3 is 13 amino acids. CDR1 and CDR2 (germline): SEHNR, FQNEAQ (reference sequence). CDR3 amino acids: CASSPGEAPEAFF. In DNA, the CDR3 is TGTGCCAGCAGCCCTGGTGAGGCCCCTGAAGCTTTCTTT. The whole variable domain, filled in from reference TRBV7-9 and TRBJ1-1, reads DTGVSQNPRHKITKRGQNVTFRCDPISEHNRLYWYRQTLGQGPEFLTYFQNEAQLEKSRLLSDRFSAERPKGSFSTLEIQRTEQGDSAMYLCASSPGEAPEAFFGQGTRLTVV.

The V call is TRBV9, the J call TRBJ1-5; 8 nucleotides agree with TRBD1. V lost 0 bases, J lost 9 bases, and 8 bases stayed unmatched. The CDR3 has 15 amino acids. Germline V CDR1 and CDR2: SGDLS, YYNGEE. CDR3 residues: CASSVVETGETPQHF. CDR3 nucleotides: TGTGCCAGCAGCGTAGTGGAGACAGGGGAGACGCCCCAGCATTTT.

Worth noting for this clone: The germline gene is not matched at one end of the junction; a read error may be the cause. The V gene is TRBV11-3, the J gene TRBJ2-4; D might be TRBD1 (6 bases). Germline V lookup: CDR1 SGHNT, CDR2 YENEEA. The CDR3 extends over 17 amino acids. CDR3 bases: TGTGCCAGCAGCTTAAACAATAGACAGGACGCCAGAAACATTCAGTACTTC. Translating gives CASSLNNRQDARNIQYF.

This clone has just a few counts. For the CDR3, the DNA is TGTGCCAGCAGCCACGGGGGGAATCAGCCCCAGCATTTT. Translation gives CASSHGGNQPQHF. The chain combines TRBV5-6 with TRBJ1-5, with D tentatively TRBD1 (5 bases). Between the trimmed V and J ends, which lost 4 bases and 4 bases, there was a span of 9 bases. The CDR3 consists of 13 residues. The V gene's germline CDR1 is SGHDT and CDR2 YYEEEE.

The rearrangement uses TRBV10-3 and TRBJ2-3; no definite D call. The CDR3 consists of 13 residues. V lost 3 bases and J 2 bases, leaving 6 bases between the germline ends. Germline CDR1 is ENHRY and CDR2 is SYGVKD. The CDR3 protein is CAISDRNTDTQYF. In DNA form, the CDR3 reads TGTGCCATCAGTGACAGAAACACAGATACGCAGTATTTT.

The CDR3, as DNA: TGTGCCTGGGGGGGGACTAGGGAGCTGGGAGATACGCAGTATTTT. Its translation is CAWGGTRELGDTQYF. This rearrangement joins TRBV30 to TRBJ2-3, with 8 bases that match TRBD2. V lost 5 bases and J lost 5; bases outside the gene matches: 12. The CDR3 is 15 amino acids. Germline V gene lookup returns CDR1 GTSNPN and CDR2 SVGIG (reference sequence).

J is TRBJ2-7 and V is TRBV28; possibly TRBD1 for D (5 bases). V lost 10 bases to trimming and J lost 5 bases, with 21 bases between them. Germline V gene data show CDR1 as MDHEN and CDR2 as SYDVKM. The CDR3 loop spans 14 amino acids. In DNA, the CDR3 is TGTGCCACGACCGACAGAGCACTTCCCCACGAGCAGTACTTC. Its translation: CATTDRALPHEQYF.

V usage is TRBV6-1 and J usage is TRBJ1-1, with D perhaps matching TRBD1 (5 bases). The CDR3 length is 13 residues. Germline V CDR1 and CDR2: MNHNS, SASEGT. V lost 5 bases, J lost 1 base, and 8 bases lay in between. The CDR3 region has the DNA TGTGCCAGCAGTATCAGGGAGAACACTGAAGCTTTCTTT. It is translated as CASSIRENTEAFF.

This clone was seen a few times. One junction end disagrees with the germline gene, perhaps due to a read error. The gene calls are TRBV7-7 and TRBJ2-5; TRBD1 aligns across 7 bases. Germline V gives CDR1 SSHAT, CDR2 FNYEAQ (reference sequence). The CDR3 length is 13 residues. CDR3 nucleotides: TGTGCTAGCAGCTTAGGGACAGCAGAGACCCAGTACTTC. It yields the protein CASSLGTAETQYF.

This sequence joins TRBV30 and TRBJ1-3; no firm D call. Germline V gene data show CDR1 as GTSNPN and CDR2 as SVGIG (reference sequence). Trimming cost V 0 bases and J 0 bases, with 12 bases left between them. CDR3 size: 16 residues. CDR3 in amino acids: CAWSVLGRSSGNTIYF. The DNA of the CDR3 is TGTGCCTGGAGTGTCCTCGGCCGGAGCTCTGGAAACACCATATATTTT.

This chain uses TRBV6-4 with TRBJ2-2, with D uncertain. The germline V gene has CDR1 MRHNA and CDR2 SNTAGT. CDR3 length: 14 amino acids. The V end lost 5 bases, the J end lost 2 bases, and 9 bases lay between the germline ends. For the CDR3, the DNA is TGTGCCAGCAGTTTTGACACCAACACCGGGGAGCTGTTTTTT. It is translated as CASSFDTNTGELFF.

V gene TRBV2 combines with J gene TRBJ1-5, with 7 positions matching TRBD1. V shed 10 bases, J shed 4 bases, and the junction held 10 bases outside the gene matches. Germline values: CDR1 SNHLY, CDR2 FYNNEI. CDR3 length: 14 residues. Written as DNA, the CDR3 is TGTGCCACACAAGAGGGGGCCCGTAATCAGCCCCAGCATTTT. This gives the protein CATQEGARNQPQHF.

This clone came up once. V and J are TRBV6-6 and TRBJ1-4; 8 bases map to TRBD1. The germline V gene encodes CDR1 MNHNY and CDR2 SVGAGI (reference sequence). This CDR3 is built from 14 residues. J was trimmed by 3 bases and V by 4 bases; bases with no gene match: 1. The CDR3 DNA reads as TGTGCCAGCAGTTGGACAGGGTCTAATGAAAAACTGTTTTTT. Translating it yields CASSWTGSNEKLFF.

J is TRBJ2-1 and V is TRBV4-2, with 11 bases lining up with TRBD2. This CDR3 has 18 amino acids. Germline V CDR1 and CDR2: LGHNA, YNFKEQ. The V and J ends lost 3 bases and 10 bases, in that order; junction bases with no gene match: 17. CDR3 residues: CASSQGTMGSGRGGEQFF. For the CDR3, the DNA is TGTGCCAGCAGCCAGGGGACTATGGGTAGCGGGAGGGGAGGCGAGCAGTTCTTC.

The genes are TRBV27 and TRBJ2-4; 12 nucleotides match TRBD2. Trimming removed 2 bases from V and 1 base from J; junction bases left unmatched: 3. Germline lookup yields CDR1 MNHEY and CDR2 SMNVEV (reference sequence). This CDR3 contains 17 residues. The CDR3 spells CASSLSLAGGAKNIQYF. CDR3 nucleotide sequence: TGTGCCAGCAGTTTAAGTCTAGCGGGAGGGGCCAAAAACATTCAGTACTTC.

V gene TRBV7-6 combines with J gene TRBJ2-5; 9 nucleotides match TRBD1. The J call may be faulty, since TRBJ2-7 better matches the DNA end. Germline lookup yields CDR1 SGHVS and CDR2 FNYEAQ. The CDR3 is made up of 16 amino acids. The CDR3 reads CASSLTVRQGAYEQYF. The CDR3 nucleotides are TGTGCCAGCAGCTTAACCGTGAGACAGGGGGCCTACGAGCAGTACTTC.

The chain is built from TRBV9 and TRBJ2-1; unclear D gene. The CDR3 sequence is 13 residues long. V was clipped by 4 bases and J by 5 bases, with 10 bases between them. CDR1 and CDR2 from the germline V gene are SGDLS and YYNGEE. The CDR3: CASSSSGNNEQFF. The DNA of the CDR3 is TGTGCCAGCAGCTCCTCAGGCAACAATGAGCAGTTCTTC.

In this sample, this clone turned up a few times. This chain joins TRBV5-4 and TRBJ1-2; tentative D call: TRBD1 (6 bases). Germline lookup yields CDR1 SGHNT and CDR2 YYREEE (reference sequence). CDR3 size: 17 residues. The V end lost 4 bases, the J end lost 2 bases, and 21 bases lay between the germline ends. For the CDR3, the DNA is TGTGCCAGCAGCCAAGGGGAAGGGGGATCCTACAACTATGGCTACACCTTC. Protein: CASSQGEGGSYNYGYTF.

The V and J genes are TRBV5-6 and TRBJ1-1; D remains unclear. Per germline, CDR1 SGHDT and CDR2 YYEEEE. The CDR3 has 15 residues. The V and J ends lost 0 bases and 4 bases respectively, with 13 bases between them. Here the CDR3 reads CASSLVQAGGTEAFF. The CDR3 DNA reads TGTGCCAGCAGCTTGGTTCAGGCAGGAGGCACTGAAGCTTTCTTT.

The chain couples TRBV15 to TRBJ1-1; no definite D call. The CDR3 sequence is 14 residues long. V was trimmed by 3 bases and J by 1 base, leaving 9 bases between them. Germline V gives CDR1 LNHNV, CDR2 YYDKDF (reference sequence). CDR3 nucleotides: TGTGCCACCAGCAGCAATACAGAGAACACTGAAGCTTTCTTT. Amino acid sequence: CATSSNTENTEAFF.

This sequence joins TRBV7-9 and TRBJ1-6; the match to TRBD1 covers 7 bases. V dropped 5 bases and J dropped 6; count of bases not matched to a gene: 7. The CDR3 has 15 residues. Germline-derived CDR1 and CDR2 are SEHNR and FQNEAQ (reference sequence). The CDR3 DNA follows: TGTGCCAGCAGCCCGAGGGGACAGAGTAATTCACCCCTCCACTTT. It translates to CASSPRGQSNSPLHF. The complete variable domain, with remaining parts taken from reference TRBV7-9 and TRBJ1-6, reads DTGVSQNPRHKITKRGQNVTFRCDPISEHNRLYWYRQTLGQGPEFLTYFQNEAQLEKSRLLSDRFSAERPKGSFSTLEIQRTEQGDSAMYLCASSPRGQSNSPLHFGNGTRLTVT.

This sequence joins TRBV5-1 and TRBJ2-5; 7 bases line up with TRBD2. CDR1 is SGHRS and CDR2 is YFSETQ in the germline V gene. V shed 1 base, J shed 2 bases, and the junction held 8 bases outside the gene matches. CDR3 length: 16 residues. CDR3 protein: CASSLSLADLQETQYF. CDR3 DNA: TGCGCCAGCAGCTTGTCCCTAGCGGACCTACAAGAGACCCAGTACTTC. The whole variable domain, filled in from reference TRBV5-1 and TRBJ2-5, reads KAGVTQTPRYLIKTRGQQVTLSCSPISGHRSVSWYQQTPGQGLQFLFEYFSETQRNKGNFPGRFSGRQFSNSRSEMNVSTLELGDSALYLCASSLSLADLQETQYFGPGTRLLVL.

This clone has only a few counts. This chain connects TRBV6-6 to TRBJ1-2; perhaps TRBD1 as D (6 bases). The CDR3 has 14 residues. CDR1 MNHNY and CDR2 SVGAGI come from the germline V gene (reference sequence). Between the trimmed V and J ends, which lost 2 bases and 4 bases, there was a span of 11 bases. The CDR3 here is CASSYDGGSYGYTF. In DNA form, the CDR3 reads TGTGCCAGCAGTTACGATGGGGGCTCCTATGGCTACACCTTC.

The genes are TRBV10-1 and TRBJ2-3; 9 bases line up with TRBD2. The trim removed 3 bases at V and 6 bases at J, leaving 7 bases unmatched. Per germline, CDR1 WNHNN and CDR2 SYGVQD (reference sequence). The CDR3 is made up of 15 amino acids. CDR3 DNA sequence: TGCGCCAGCAGTGACGGGGGACTAGCTGAGGATACGCAGTATTTT. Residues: CASSDGGLAEDTQYF.

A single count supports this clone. This CDR3 is CATADRGGTGELFF. The DNA of the CDR3 is TGTGCCACCGCAGACAGGGGTGGAACCGGGGAGCTGTTTTTT. This chain links TRBV2 with TRBJ2-2; 8 bases agree with TRBD1. From germline, CDR1 is SNHLY and CDR2 FYNNEI. V was clipped by 10 bases and J by 5 bases; unmatched bases: 9. The CDR3 is made up of 14 amino acids.

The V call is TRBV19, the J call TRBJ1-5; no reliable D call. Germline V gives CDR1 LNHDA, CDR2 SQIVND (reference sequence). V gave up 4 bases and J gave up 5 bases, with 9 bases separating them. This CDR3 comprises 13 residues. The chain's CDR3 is CASSSLADQPQHF. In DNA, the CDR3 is TGTGCCAGTAGTAGCCTAGCCGATCAGCCCCAGCATTTT.

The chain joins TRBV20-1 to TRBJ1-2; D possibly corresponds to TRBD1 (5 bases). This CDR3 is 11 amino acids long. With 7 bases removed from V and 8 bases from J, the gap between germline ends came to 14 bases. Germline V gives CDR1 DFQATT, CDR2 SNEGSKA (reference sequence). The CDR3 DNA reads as TGCAGTGTCCCGGGGGGGGTCGGCTACACCTTC. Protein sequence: CSVPGGVGYTF.

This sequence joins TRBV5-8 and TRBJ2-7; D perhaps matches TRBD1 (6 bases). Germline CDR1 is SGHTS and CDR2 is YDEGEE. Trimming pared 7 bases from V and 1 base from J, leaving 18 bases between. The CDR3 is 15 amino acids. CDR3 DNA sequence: TGTGCCAGCGTCAGGGTTTTCGGGACATCCTACGAGCAGTACTTC. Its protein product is CASVRVFGTSYEQYF.

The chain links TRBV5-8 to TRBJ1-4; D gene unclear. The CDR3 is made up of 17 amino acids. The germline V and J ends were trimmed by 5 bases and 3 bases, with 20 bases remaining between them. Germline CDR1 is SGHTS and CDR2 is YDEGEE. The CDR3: CASSLRTRPRANEKLFF. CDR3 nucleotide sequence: TGTGCCAGCAGTTTAAGAACCAGGCCTCGAGCTAATGAAAAACTGTTTTTT.